This passage covers 12 T cell receptor beta chains from one sample sequenced in a study of beta chain features in type 1 diabetes. General study findings and limits: Within each of all four CD4+ subsets, Type 1 diabetes patients had TCRB CDR3s that were moderately but significantly shorter.

For these TCRs, the target antigens are not known. The authors reverse transcribed all of the isolated RNA, so sequencing captured expressed TCRB transcripts. TCRdb keeps only in-frame clones here, not all; method: immunoSEQ multiplex PCR. The sample gives about 640,000 clones, around 12% of which show up once; roughly 0.12% is in the top ten. The sequenced sample consisted of naive CD4+ T cells from blood. These receptors all stem from a man aged 25 to 45 with type 1 diabetes.

In this sample, this clone turned up a few times. V gene TRBV29-1 combines with J gene TRBJ1-1; D is uncertain. V lost 5 bases and J 0 bases, leaving 10 bases between the germline ends. CDR1 is SQVTM, CDR2 ANQGSEA, per germline. The CDR3 spans 13 residues. CDR3 sequence reads: CSVYWELNTEAFF. CDR3 DNA sequence: TGCAGCGTTTATTGGGAATTGAACACTGAAGCTTTCTTT.

This clone was seen a few times. The CDR3: CASSFDRYTDTQYF. CDR3 bases: TGTGCCAGCAGCTTCGACAGATACACAGATACGCAGTATTTT. The chain links TRBV7-2 to TRBJ2-3; D is possibly TRBD1 (5 bases). CDR3 size: 14 residues. Trimming took off 3 bases at V and 2 bases at J, with 9 bases between the two ends. Per the germline V gene, CDR1 is SGHTA and CDR2 is FQGNSA.

This clone was seen a handful of times. This chain joins TRBV2 and TRBJ1-2, with unresolved D. The V gene lost 6 bases and the J gene lost 5 bases, with 16 bases spanning the gap. CDR1 and CDR2 from the germline V gene are SNHLY and FYNNEI. This CDR3 has 14 residues. The chain's CDR3 is CASRSEAGDYGYTF. The CDR3 region has the DNA TGTGCCAGCAGGTCAGAAGCCGGGGATTATGGCTACACCTTC.

Turning to this clone: At one end, the junction sequence differs from germline, possibly due to a read error. The J gene is TRBJ1-1, the V gene TRBV5-1; maybe TRBD1 (5 bases). Germline V gene data show CDR1 as SGHRS and CDR2 as YFSETQ. This CDR3 spans 14 amino acids. The CDR3 nucleotides are TGCGCCAGCAGCTTGGCCGCCGATGGGACTGCAGCTTTCTTT. Translation gives CASSLAADGTAAFF. The whole variable domain, remainder taken from reference TRBV5-1 and TRBJ1-1, is KAGVTQTPRYLIKTRGQQVTLSCSPISGHRSVSWYQQTPGQGLQFLFEYFSETQRNKGNFPGRFSGRQFSNSRSEMNVSTLELGDSALYLCASSLAADGTAAFFGQGTRLTVV.

This sequence joins TRBV2 and TRBJ1-4, with D possibly matching TRBD1 (5 bases). CDR3 length: 14 amino acids. Per the germline V gene, CDR1 is SNHLY and CDR2 is FYNNEI. V lost 7 bases and J lost 7, with 16 bases in between. CDR3 residues: CASKGGTVSEKLFF. The CDR3 bases are TGTGCCAGCAAAGGTGGGACCGTGAGTGAAAAACTGTTTTTT.

V is TRBV4-1 and J is TRBJ1-1; D unresolved. Germline assignment: CDR1 MGHRA and CDR2 YSYEKL. The CDR3 extends over 15 amino acids. Trimming pared 2 bases from V and 4 bases from J, leaving 14 bases between. In DNA, the CDR3 is TGCGCCAGCAGCCAACCGGGCCACGTTCGCACTGAAGCTTTCTTT. Protein product: CASSQPGHVRTEAFF.

The chain recombines TRBV11-2 with TRBJ1-4; 9 nucleotides match TRBD1. V shed 3 bases, J shed 8 bases, and the junction held 7 bases outside the gene matches. Germline V gives CDR1 SGHAT, CDR2 FQNNGV. There are 15 residues in the CDR3. CDR3 sequence reads: CASSFNTGGGEKLFF. The CDR3 DNA reads as TGTGCCAGCAGCTTCAATACAGGGGGCGGCGAAAAACTGTTTTTT.

This clone was detected a few times. This chain uses TRBV30 with TRBJ1-2; D not resolved. Trimming stripped 2 bases from V and 7 bases from J, with 8 bases between. The CDR3 consists of 11 residues. Germline CDR1 and CDR2: GTSNPN and SVGIG (reference sequence). CDR3 residues: CAWSPAVGYTF. The CDR3 region has the DNA TGTGCCTGGAGTCCGGCAGTTGGCTACACCTTC.

The rearrangement links TRBV5-4 to TRBJ2-3; TRBD2 aligns across 11 bases. The CDR3 runs 15 residues. The V gene's germline CDR1 is SGHNT and CDR2 YYREEE (reference sequence). V was pared by 0 bases and J by 11 bases, with 8 bases of the junction left unmatched. CDR3 DNA sequence: TGTGCCAGCAGCTTGGAAGGGACTAGCGGAGAAATGCAGTATTTT. Its protein product is CASSLEGTSGEMQYF.

The gene calls are TRBV5-1 and TRBJ2-1; 11 bases are shared with TRBD2. V lost 4 bases, J lost 5 bases, and 8 bases stayed unmatched. The CDR3 has 16 residues. Germline lookup yields CDR1 SGHRS and CDR2 YFSETQ. CDR3 DNA sequence: TGCGCCAGCAGCGAGCTGACTAGCGGGGATCACAATGAGCAGTTCTTC. Translation: CASSELTSGDHNEQFF.

A few counts support this clone. V gene TRBV10-3 combines with J gene TRBJ1-5; 7 nucleotides agree with TRBD1. Germline V CDR1 and CDR2: ENHRY, SYGVKD. CDR3 length: 14 residues. V lost 10 bases, J lost 3 bases, and 9 bases stayed unmatched. The CDR3 region is CASQGQTDNQPQHF. The CDR3 region has the DNA TGTGCCAGCCAGGGACAGACCGACAATCAGCCCCAGCATTTT.

This sequence joins TRBV5-1 and TRBJ2-7; TRBD2 aligns across 12 bases. In germline, CDR1 is SGHRS, CDR2 YFSETQ. The CDR3 is 16 amino acids. The J segment lost 2 bases and the V segment lost 4 bases, leaving 7 bases of the junction unmatched. CDR3 sequence reads: CASSMVTSGGTYEQYF. In nucleotides, the CDR3 is TGCGCCAGCAGCATGGTGACTAGCGGGGGAACCTACGAGCAGTACTTC.